A selection of T cell receptor beta chains follows, all from one sample in a study of regulatory T cells in long-lasting Graves disease. One entry per CDR3 protein results from TCRdb running MiXCR on the multiplex PCR reads. Seen here are roughly 530,000 distinct CDR3 sequences, about 16% observed once, and the top ten hold approximately 25%. These data also featured in a second study, about T cells in Graves' hyperthyroidism and ophthalmopathy.

Material: peripheral blood mononuclear cells (PBMCs), obtained at new diagnosis, from a patient treated with antithyroid drugs. Receptors were obtained from a woman aged 35-65 years with Graves disease. Both conserved end residues are part of each CDR3. A D gene is named only where the DNA matches it firmly. Size tells how often a clone was seen (once, few, many) or the class of an expanded clone, and some rows leave it out.

TRBV5-1,few,TRBJ2-6,TRBD1,TGCGCCAGCAGCTTCTACGAGGACAGGGGACTCTCTGGGGCCAACGTCCTGACTTTC,CASSFYEDRGLSGANVLTF
TRBV12-3/TRBV12-4,-,TRBJ2-7,-,TGTGCCAGCACCCCCGGAGTTGGGCGGGAGCAGTACTTC,CASTPGVGREQYF
TRBV5-5,few,TRBJ2-3,-,TGTGCCAGCAGCGTAACGGAAGGGCTCACAGATACGCAGTATTTT,CASSVTEGLTDTQYF
TRBV18,few,TRBJ1-1,-,TGTGCCAGCTCACCAGGGGCAGGCGGGAGCACTGAAGCTTTCTTT,CASSPGAGGSTEAFF
TRBV28,few,TRBJ1-4,TRBD1,TGTGCCAGCAGTCCCGACAGGGCAACTAATGAAAAACTGTTTTTT,CASSPDRATNEKLFF
TRBV6-1,few,TRBJ2-2,TRBD1,TGTGCCAGCATCCTTAGACAGGGAGTGGCGACCGGGGAGCTGTTTTTT,CASILRQGVATGELFF
TRBV6-1,many,TRBJ2-3,TRBD2,TGTGCCAGCAGTGAGGGGGGATATAGCGGGAGGAGCACAGATACGCAGTATTTT,CASSEGGYSGRSTDTQYF
TRBV29-1,-,TRBJ2-1,-,TGCAGCGTTGAAGGGATGTTCCAGTTCTTC,CSVEGMFQFF
TRBV6-1,few,TRBJ2-5,-,TGTGCCAGCTGTAAGGGGTTATATGAGACCCAGTACTTC,CASCKGLYETQYF
TRBV6-2/TRBV6-3,-,TRBJ1-2,-,TGTGCCAGCGGCCCTCGGGACATCTATGGCTACACCTTC,CASGPRDIYGYTF
TRBV6-1,-,TRBJ2-1,-,TGTGCCAGCAATGGGGGGCCGGCCTACAGGGAGCAGTTCTTC,CASNGGPAYREQFF
TRBV9,-,TRBJ2-2,TRBD2,TGTGCCAGCAGCTCCGGACTAGCGGGGGGGCAGGGGGAGCTGTTTTTT,CASSSGLAGGQGELFF
TRBV24-1,few,TRBJ1-4,-,TGTGCCACCAGTGATTCAGGAACTAATGAAAAACTGTTTTTT,CATSDSGTNEKLFF
TRBV25-1,few,TRBJ1-2,-,TGTGCCAGCAGTGATGAACCCCCTAAGTATGGCTACACCTTC,CASSDEPPKYGYTF
TRBV25-1,few,TRBJ1-4,-,TGTGCCAGCAGTCCCCATGGGGACCCAAATGAAAAACTGTTTTTT,CASSPHGDPNEKLFF
TRBV12-3/TRBV12-4,-,TRBJ1-2,-,TGTGCCAAGACAGCTTACTATGGCTACACCTTC,CAKTAYYGYTF
TRBV30,many,TRBJ2-1,-,TGTGCCTGGAGACAGGGATACAATGAGCAGTTCTTC,CAWRQGYNEQFF
TRBV5-1,-,TRBJ2-7,-,TGCGCCAGCAGCCCAAGAGGGGACAACTCCTACGAGCAGTACTTC,CASSPRGDNSYEQYF
TRBV10-3,-,TRBJ1-5,TRBD1,TGTGCCGTCTCGGGGACAGGGGCAAATCAGCCCCAGCATTTT,CAVSGTGANQPQHF
TRBV4-2,many,TRBJ2-7,TRBD1,TGTGCCAGCAGCCCCGCGGACAGGTTCAGTCCCTACGAGCAGTACTTC,CASSPADRFSPYEQYF